The sequence of this T cell receptor beta chain was determined in a study of early T cells in non-severe SARS-CoV-2 infection. Study outcomes and limitations: Private and CD4 specificities were missed by VDJdb matching, skewed to anti-spike CD8.

The germline V and J ends were trimmed by 3 bases and 5 bases, with 6 bases remaining between them. CDR3 length: 11 amino acids. In germline, CDR1 is DFQATT, CDR2 SNEGSKA (reference sequence). About this clonotype itself: No antigen is known for it.

Individual cDNA molecules received unique molecular identifiers during library preparation. TCRdb itself ran the 5' RACE reads through MiXCR, one entry per CDR3 protein. Of 65,000 to 90,000 distinct CDR3 sequences listed, approximately 13% are singletons. V usage is TRBV20-1 and J usage is TRBJ2-3; maybe TRBD2 (5 bases). The sequenced sample was whole blood. This clonotype was sampled from an adult who was a healthcare worker with PCR-confirmed SARS-CoV-2 infection or an uninfected control (not recorded which). The CDR3 loop reads CSASRGDTQYF. DNA of the CDR3: TGCAGTGCTAGTCGGGGAGATACGCAGTATTTT.